Listed below are T cell receptor beta chains from one sample, sequenced in a study of blood T cell repertoires in COVID-19. Clones were sequenced by immunoSEQ multiplex PCR, and TCRdb holds only the in-frame ones, with some missing. The table records approximately 240,000 clones, 70% to 90% of them present only once. The sample consisted of peripheral blood. The origin of the receptors is a woman in her thirties or forties who had recovered from COVID-19. Both conserved end residues are part of each CDR3. The D gene is left open where the match is weak. Clone sizes are given selectively: once, few, many, or a class where the clone is expanded.

>TRBJ2-7|TRBV11-3|-|-
TGTGCCAGCAGCTCTAAAACAGGTTACCACGAGCAGTACTTC
CASSSKTGYHEQYF
>TRBJ1-2|TRBV19|-|-
TGTGCCAGTAGTATCACCGGGGACTATGGCTACACCTTC
CASSITGDYGYTF
>TRBJ2-7|TRBV5-4|-|TRBD2
TGTGCCAGCAGCCCGGGGACTAGCGTTTACGAGCAGTACTTC
CASSPGTSVYEQYF
>TRBJ2-2|TRBV6-4|-|-
TGTGCCAGCAGTGGGCAGGGAGGCGTGAACACCGGGGAGCTGTTTTTT
CASSGQGGVNTGELFF
>TRBJ1-3|TRBV4-1|-|-
TGCGCCAGCAGCCCCATCGGAGTATCTGGAAACACCATATATTTT
CASSPIGVSGNTIYF
>TRBJ2-3|TRBV28|-|TRBD2
TGTGCCAGCAGCTCTAGCGGGGGAACAGATACGCAGTATTTT
CASSSSGGTDTQYF
>TRBJ2-7|TRBV5-1|few|-
TGCGCCAGCGGAAGGGGCGCCCTGTACGAGCAGTACTTC
CASGRGALYEQYF
>TRBJ1-1|TRBV19|-|-
TGTGCCAGTAGTATAGATCTATGGGGGACAGAAGCTTTCTTT
CASSIDLWGTEAFF
>TRBJ2-7|TRBV10-3|-|-
TGTGCCATCAGTGAGTCCACAGGGGGGGGCCTCTACGAGCAGTACTTC
CAISESTGGGLYEQYF
>TRBJ1-2|TRBV7-2|-|TRBD1
TGTGCCAGCAGCTCCGACAGGGTACGGGGCTACACCTTC
CASSSDRVRGYTF
>TRBJ1-2|TRBV4-3|-|-
TGCGCCAGCAGCCAAGGGGGCCACTCGAACTATGGCTACACCTTC
CASSQGGHSNYGYTF
>TRBJ1-4|TRBV7-2|-|-
TGTGCCAGCAGCCAAGGAGGGGCAACTAATGAAAAACTGTTTTTT
CASSQGGATNEKLFF
>TRBJ2-2|TRBV2|once|TRBD1
TGTGCCAGCAGAAGTCGACAGGGGGCCATCACCGGGGAGCTGTTTTTT
CASRSRQGAITGELFF
>TRBJ2-2|TRBV9|-|TRBD1
TGTGCCAGCCACGGACAGGGGGGCACCGGGGAGCTGTTTTTT
CASHGQGGTGELFF
>TRBJ2-1|TRBV9|-|-
TGTGCCAGCAGCGTAGGTGGACGGACTGTGGATGAGCAGTTCTTC
CASSVGGRTVDEQFF
>TRBJ1-2|TRBV6-5|-|-
TGTGCCAGCAGTTACTCCGGTGGTGCAGGGAACTATGGCTACACCTTC
CASSYSGGAGNYGYTF
>TRBJ2-2|TRBV7-3|-|-
TGTGCCAGCAGCTTAGCGGGGTCCGGCACCGGGGAGCTGTTTTTT
CASSLAGSGTGELFF
>TRBJ2-3|TRBV30|-|TRBD2
TGTGCCTGGAGTGTCGGGGAGGGCGGTCAAGATACGCAGTATTTT
CAWSVGEGGQDTQYF
>TRBJ1-1|TRBV14|-|-
TGTGCCAGCAGCCTCACACTGAACACTGAAGCTTTCTTT
CASSLTLNTEAFF
>TRBJ2-2|TRBV11-3|-|-
TGTGCCAGCAGCTCAGGATCTAACACCGGGGAGCTGTTTTTT
CASSSGSNTGELFF
>TRBJ1-3|TRBV9|-|TRBD1
TGTGCCAGCAGCGTAGCTACCGGGACAGGGTCAGGAAACACCATATATTTT
CASSVATGTGSGNTIYF
>TRBJ1-1|TRBV27|-|-
TGTGCCAGCAGGGCGGGACGCATGAACACTGAAGCTTTCTTT
CASRAGRMNTEAFF
>TRBJ1-6|TRBV6-5|few|-
TGTGCCAGCACCCAGAACAGGTCTCCACCCCTCCACTTT
CASTQNRSPPLHF
>TRBJ2-1|TRBV2|-|TRBD1
TGTGCCAGCATTAGGGCGACAGGGGTGGGGTACAATGAGCAGTTCTTC
CASIRATGVGYNEQFF
>TRBJ1-1|TRBV29-1|-|-
TGCAGCGTCTCTTATCGGGGGGACACTGAAGCTTTCTTT
CSVSYRGDTEAFF
>TRBJ2-1|TRBV19|-|-
TGTGCCAGTAGTATAGCAGCGACTTACAACTACAATGAGCAGTTCTTC
CASSIAATYNYNEQFF
>TRBJ1-3|TRBV6-2/TRBV6-3|-|-
TGTGCCAGCAGTAGCGACCGGCTCTCTGGAAACACCATATATTTT
CASSSDRLSGNTIYF
>TRBJ1-2|TRBV20-1|-|TRBD1
TGCAGTGCTAGTCGACAGGGGGCAGCTAACTATGGCTACACCTTC
CSASRQGAANYGYTF
>TRBJ2-7|TRBV6-6|-|TRBD1
TGTGCCAGCAGCGCGACAGGGGGCACCTACGAGCAGTACTTC
CASSATGGTYEQYF
>TRBJ2-7|TRBV11-3|few|-
TGTGCCAGCAGCCCTAACGGCTGGGGAGACTCCTACGAGCAGTACTTC
CASSPNGWGDSYEQYF
>TRBJ2-1|TRBV5-1|-|TRBD1
TGCGCCAGCAGCCCTCGGACAGGGGGCTTTCGCTCCTACAATGAGCAGTTCTTC
CASSPRTGGFRSYNEQFF
>TRBJ2-1|TRBV18|-|TRBD2
TGTGCCAGCTCACCGCAAGGGACTAGCGGGAAGGGTGAGCAGTTCTTC
CASSPQGTSGKGEQFF
>TRBJ2-1|TRBV7-2|-|-
TGTGCCAGCAGCCCTACGCGGTCCGGCCTCAATGAGCAGTTCTTC
CASSPTRSGLNEQFF
>TRBJ2-7|TRBV19|-|TRBD1
TGTGCCAGTAGAATTGCGGGGACAGGGGACTCCTACGAGCAGTACTTC
CASRIAGTGDSYEQYF
>TRBJ1-1|TRBV27|-|TRBD1
TGTGCCAGCAGGAGACCGGGACAGGGGGTATTGGGCACTGAAGCTTTCTTT
CASRRPGQGVLGTEAFF
>TRBJ1-2|TRBV9|-|-
TGTGCCAGCAGCCACGACAGTGGCTATGGCTACACCTTC
CASSHDSGYGYTF
>TRBJ2-7|TRBV14|-|-
TGTGCCAGCAGCCCTCTCCCTGGACTCTCCTACGAGCAGTACTTC
CASSPLPGLSYEQYF
>TRBJ1-4|TRBV4-2|-|TRBD1
TGTGCCAGCAGCCAACCGGACAGGGATGCTGAAAAACTGTTTTTT
CASSQPDRDAEKLFF
>TRBJ2-1|TRBV20-1|-|TRBD2
TGCAGTGCTAGTCTCTTGATAGCGGGGAGGGGGGGCTCCTACAATGAGCAGTTCTTC
CSASLLIAGRGGSYNEQFF
>TRBJ2-1|TRBV4-3|-|TRBD2
TGCGCCAGCAGCCAAGATCACGTCGGGAGGGGTTACAATGAGCAGTTCTTC
CASSQDHVGRGYNEQFF
>TRBJ2-7|TRBV7-2|-|TRBD2
TGTGCCAGCAGCCTACGGACTAGCGGGGGACCTGCCTACGAGCAGTACTTC
CASSLRTSGGPAYEQYF
>TRBJ2-1|TRBV5-1|-|TRBD1
TGCGCCAGCAGCCTAGGGACAGGCTCCTACAATGAGCAGTTCTTC
CASSLGTGSYNEQFF
>TRBJ2-6|TRBV9|-|TRBD1
TGTGCCAGCAGCGTAGGGGGACAGGGGGCCTCTGGGGCCAACGTCCTGACTTTC
CASSVGGQGASGANVLTF
>TRBJ2-7|TRBV11-2|-|TRBD1
TGTGCCAGCCAGGGGACAGGGGTCTACGAGCAGTACTTC
CASQGTGVYEQYF
>TRBJ2-5|TRBV5-1|few|-
TGCGCCAGCAGCTGGACCCCAGGGGAGAAAGAGACCCAGTACTTC
CASSWTPGEKETQYF
>TRBJ1-2|TRBV6-5|-|-
TGTGCCAGCAGTTACCAGGGCGGCTACACCTTC
CASSYQGGYTF
>TRBJ1-6|TRBV5-6|-|-
TGTGCCAGCAGCTTGGAAACGGGGTATAAGGATTCACCCCTCCACTTT
CASSLETGYKDSPLHF
>TRBJ2-7|TRBV7-2|-|TRBD1
TGTGCCAGCAGCTTAGTGGGGACAGGGGGCCACGAGCAGTACTTC
CASSLVGTGGHEQYF
>TRBJ2-1|TRBV4-2|-|-
TGTGCCAGCAGCGGCCCGTTTCAACAGGGAAACAATGAGCAGTTCTTC
CASSGPFQQGNNEQFF
>TRBJ2-7|TRBV11-2|-|TRBD1
TGTGCCAGCAGCTCACGGACAGGGGAAACCTACGAGCAGTACTTC
CASSSRTGETYEQYF
>TRBJ2-1|TRBV28|-|TRBD2
TGTGCCAGCAGCTTCGGGGGGTACAATGAGCAGTTCTTC
CASSFGGYNEQFF
>TRBJ2-1|TRBV20-1|-|-
TGCAGTGCTAGTTCGGGGGTAGGCTACAATGAGCAGTTCTTC
CSASSGVGYNEQFF
>TRBJ2-7|TRBV7-2|-|TRBD1
TGTGCCAGCAGCTGGACCGGGACAGGTAGCTCCTACGAGCAGTACTTC
CASSWTGTGSSYEQYF
>TRBJ2-3|TRBV24-1|-|TRBD1
TGTGCCACCAGTGATTTGGGACAGGGCTTCACAGATACGCAGTATTTT
CATSDLGQGFTDTQYF
>TRBJ1-5|TRBV5-6|-|-
TGTGCCAGCAGCTTTGCCGGCCTAGGCCAGCCCCAGCATTTT
CASSFAGLGQPQHF